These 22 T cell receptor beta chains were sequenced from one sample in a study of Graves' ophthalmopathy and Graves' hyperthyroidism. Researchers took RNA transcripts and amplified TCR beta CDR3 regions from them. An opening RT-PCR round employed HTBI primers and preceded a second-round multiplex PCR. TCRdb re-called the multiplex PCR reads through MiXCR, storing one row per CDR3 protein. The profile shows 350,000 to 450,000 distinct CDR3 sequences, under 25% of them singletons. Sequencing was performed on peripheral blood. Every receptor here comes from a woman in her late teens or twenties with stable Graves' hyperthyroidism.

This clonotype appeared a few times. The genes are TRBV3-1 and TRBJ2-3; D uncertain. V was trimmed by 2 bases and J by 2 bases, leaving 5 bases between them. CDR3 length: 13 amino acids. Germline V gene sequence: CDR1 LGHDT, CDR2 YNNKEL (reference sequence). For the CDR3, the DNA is TGTGCCAGCAGCCAACCCTACACAGATACGCAGTATTTT. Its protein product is CASSQPYTDTQYF.

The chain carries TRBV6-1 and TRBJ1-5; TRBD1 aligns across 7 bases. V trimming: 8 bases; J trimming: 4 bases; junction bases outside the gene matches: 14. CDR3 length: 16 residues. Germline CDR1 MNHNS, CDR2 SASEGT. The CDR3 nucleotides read TGTGCCAGCGGGAATTATCCCGGGACAGTTAATCAGCCCCAGCATTTT. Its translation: CASGNYPGTVNQPQHF.

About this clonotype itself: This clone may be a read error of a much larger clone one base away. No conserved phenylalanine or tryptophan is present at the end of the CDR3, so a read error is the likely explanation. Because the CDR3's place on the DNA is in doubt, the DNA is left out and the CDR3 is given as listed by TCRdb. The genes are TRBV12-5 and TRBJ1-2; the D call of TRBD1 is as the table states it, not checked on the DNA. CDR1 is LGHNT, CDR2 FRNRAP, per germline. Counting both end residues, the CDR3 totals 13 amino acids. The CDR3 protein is CASGLPGDDRHTY.

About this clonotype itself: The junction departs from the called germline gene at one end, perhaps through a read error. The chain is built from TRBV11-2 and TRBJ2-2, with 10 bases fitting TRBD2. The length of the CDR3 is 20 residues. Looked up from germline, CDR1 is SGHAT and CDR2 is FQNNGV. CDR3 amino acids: CASSLERSLAGASGTGELFF. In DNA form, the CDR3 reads TGCGCCAGCAGCTTAGAAAGGTCTCTAGCGGGAGCCTCGGGGACCGGGGAGCTGTTTTTT.

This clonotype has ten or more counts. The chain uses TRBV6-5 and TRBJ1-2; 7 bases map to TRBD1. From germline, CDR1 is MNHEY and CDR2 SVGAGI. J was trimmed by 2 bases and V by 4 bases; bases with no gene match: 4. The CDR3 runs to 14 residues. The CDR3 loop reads CASSWDRTNYGYTF. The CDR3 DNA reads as TGTGCCAGCAGTTGGGACAGAACCAACTATGGCTACACCTTC.

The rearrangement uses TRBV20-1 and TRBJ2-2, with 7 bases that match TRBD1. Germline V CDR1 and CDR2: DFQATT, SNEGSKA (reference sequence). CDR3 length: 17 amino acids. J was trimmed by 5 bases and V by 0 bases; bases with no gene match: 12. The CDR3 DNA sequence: TGCAGTGCTAGAGACTTCCTACAGGGGTTGAAGACCGGGGAGCTGTTTTTT. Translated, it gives CSARDFLQGLKTGELFF.

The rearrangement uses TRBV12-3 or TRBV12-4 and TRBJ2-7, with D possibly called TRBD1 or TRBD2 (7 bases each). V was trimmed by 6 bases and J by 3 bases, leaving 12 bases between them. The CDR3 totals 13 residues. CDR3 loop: CASSRRGGYEQYF. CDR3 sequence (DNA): TGTGCCAGCAGCCGCAGGGGGGGCTACGAGCAGTACTTC.

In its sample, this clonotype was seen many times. In nucleotides, the CDR3 is TGTGCCAGCAGTTACAGGGTCGGGGGCGGCGAGCAGTACTTC. This gives the protein CASSYRVGGGEQYF. The chain employs TRBV6-5 and TRBJ2-7; D is possibly TRBD1 or TRBD2 (6 bases each). In germline, CDR1 is MNHEY, CDR2 SVGAGI. This CDR3 has 14 amino acids. V was cut by 2 bases and J by 6 bases, with 14 bases left in between.

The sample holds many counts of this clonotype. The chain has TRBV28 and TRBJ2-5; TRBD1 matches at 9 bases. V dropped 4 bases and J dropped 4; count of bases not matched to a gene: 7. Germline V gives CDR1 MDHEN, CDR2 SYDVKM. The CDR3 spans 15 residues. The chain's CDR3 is CASSSSGQGRETQYF. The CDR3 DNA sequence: TGTGCCAGCAGTTCCTCCGGACAGGGGCGAGAGACCCAGTACTTC.

The DNA for the CDR3 is TGTGCCAGCAGCCGGACGAGTGGGACTTCCGAGCAGTACTTC. Its translation is CASSRTSGTSEQYF. The chain joins TRBV7-6 to TRBJ2-7; possible D gene TRBD2, 6 bases. The germline V and J ends were trimmed by 5 bases and 6 bases, with 17 bases remaining between them. The CDR3 sequence is 14 residues long. Germline CDR1 is SGHVS and CDR2 is FNYEAQ.

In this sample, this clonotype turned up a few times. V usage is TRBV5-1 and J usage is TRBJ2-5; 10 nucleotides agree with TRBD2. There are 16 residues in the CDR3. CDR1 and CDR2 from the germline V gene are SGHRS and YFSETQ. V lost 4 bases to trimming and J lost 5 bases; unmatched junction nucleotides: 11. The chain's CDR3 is CASSRRTSGSVETQYF. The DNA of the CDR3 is TGCGCCAGCAGCAGAAGGACTAGCGGAAGTGTTGAGACCCAGTACTTC.

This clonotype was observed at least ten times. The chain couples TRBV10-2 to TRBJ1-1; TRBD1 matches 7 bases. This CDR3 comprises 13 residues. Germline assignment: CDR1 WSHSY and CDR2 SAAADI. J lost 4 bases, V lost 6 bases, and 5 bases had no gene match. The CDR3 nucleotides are TGCGCCAGCAGGGAGACAGGGATCACTGAAGCTTTCTTT. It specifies CASRETGITEAFF.

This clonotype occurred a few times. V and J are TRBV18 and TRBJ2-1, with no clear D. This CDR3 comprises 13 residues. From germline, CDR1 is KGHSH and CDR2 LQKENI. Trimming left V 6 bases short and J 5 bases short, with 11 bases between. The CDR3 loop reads CASSPAYDNEQFF. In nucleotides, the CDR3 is TGTGCCAGCTCCCCTGCATATGACAATGAGCAGTTCTTC.

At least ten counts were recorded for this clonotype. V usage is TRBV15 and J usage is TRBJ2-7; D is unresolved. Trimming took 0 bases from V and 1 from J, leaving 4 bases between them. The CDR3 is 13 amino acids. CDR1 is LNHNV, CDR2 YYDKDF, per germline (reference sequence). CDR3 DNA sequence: TGTGCCACCAGCAGAGATAGGTCCTACGAGCAGTACTTC. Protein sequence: CATSRDRSYEQYF.

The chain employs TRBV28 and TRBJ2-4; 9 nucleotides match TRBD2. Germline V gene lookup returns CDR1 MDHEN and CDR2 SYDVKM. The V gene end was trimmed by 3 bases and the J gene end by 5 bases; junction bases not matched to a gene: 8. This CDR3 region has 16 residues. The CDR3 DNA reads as TGTGCCAGCAGTTTCCGGCTAGCGGGGTATCAAAACATTCAGTACTTC. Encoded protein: CASSFRLAGYQNIQYF.

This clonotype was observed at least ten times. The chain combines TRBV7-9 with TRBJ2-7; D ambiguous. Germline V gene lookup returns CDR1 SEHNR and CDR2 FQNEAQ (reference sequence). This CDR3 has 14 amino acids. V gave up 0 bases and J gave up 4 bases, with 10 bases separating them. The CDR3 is CASSLALQNYEQYF. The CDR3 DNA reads TGTGCCAGCAGCTTAGCGCTACAGAATTACGAGCAGTACTTC.

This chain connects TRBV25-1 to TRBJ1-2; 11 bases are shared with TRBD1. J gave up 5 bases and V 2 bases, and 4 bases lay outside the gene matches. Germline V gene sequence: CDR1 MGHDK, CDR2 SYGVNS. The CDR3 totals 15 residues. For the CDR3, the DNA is TGTGCCAGCAGTGAAGGGACAGGGGGTCGGTATGGCTACACCTTC. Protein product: CASSEGTGGRYGYTF.

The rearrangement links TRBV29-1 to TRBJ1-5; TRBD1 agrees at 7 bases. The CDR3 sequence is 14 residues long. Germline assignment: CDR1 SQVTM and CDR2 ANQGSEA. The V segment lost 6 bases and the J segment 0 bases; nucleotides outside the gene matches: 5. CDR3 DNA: TGCAGCGTGAAGGGGGCAAATAGCAATCAGCCCCAGCATTTT. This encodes CSVKGANSNQPQHF. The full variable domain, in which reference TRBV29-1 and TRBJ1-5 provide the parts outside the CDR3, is SAVISQKPSRDICQRGTSLTIQCQVDSQVTMMFWYRQQPGQSLTLIATANQGSEATYESGFVIDKFPISRPNLTFSTLTVSNMSPEDSSIYLCSVKGANSNQPQHFGDGTRLSIL.

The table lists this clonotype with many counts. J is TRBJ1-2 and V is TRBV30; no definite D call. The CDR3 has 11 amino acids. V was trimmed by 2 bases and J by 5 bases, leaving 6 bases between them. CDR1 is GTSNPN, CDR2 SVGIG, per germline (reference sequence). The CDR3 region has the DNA TGTGCCTGGAGTTCATGGTATGGCTACACCTTC. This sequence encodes CAWSSWYGYTF.

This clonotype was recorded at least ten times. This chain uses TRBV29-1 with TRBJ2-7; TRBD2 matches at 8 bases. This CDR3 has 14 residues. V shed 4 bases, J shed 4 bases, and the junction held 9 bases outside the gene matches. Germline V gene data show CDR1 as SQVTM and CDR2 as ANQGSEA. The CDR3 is CSVASGGAMYEQYF. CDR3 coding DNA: TGCAGCGTTGCATCGGGGGGGGCAATGTACGAGCAGTACTTC.

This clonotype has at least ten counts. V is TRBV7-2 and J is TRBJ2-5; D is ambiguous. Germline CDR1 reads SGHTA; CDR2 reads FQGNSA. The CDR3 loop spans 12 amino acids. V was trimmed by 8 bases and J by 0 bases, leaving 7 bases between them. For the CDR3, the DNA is TGTGCCAGCTCCTCGTACCAAGAGACCCAGTACTTC. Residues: CASSSYQETQYF. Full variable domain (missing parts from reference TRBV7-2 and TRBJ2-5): GAGVSQSPSNKVTEKGKDVELRCDPISGHTALYWYRQSLGQGLEFLIYFQGNSAPDKSGLPSDRFSAERTGGSVSTLTIQRTQQEDSAVYLCASSSYQETQYFGPGTRLLVL.

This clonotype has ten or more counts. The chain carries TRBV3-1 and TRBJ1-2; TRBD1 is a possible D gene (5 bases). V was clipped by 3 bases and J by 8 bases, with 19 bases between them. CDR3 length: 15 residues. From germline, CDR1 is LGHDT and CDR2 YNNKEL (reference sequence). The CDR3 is CASSHDGTEVKGYTF. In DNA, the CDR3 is TGTGCCAGCAGCCACGATGGGACGGAAGTGAAAGGCTACACCTTC. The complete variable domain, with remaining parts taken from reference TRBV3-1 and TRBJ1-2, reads DTAVSQTPKYLVTQMGNDKSIKCEQNLGHDTMYWYKQDSKKFLKIMFSYNNKELIINETVPNRFSPKSPDKAHLNLHINSLELGDSAVYFCASSHDGTEVKGYTFGSGTRLTVV.